Each of the 32 T cell receptor beta chains below was sequenced from the same sample in a study of CD8+ T cells in alopecia areata. Sample treatment: oral pan-JAK inhibitor, 5-10 mg twice daily. Sequencing relied on a cDNA template that was reverse transcribed from extracted RNA. Sequenced by immunoSEQ multiplex PCR; TCRdb stores in-frame clones only, minus some. The sample consists of some 190,000 clones, roughly 66% of them appearing once. The sequencing here drew on CD4+ T cells sorted from blood, taken at week 24, from a patient treated with tofacitinib. These receptors were taken from a human donor with alopecia areata.

The chain couples TRBV7-2 to TRBJ2-7; the D gene is possibly TRBD2 (6 bases). The germline gives CDR1 SGHTA, CDR2 FQGNSA. V was clipped by 1 base and J by 0 bases, with 7 bases between them. There are 14 residues in the CDR3. The CDR3 DNA follows: TGTGCCAGCAGCTTAGGCGGGGACTCCTACGAGCAGTACTTC. It yields the protein CASSLGGDSYEQYF. Supplemented by reference TRBV7-2 and TRBJ2-7, the full variable domain reads GAGVSQSPSNKVTEKGKDVELRCDPISGHTALYWYRQSLGQGLEFLIYFQGNSAPDKSGLPSDRFSAERTGGSVSTLTIQRTQQEDSAVYLCASSLGGDSYEQYFGPGTRLTVT.

The rearrangement uses TRBV29-1 and TRBJ2-7, with TRBD1 matching 12 bases. The CDR3 contains 15 residues. The germline gives CDR1 SQVTM, CDR2 ANQGSEA. V gave up 4 bases and J gave up 5 bases; unmatched junction bases: 9. The CDR3 protein is CSVGPGTGGNNEQYF. The CDR3 bases are TGCAGCGTTGGTCCCGGGACAGGGGGCAACAACGAGCAGTACTTC.

This chain uses TRBV4-3 with TRBJ2-7, with D possibly called TRBD1 or TRBD2 (5 bases each). The CDR3 totals 15 residues. Germline V CDR1 and CDR2: LGHNA, YSLEER. Trimming left V 0 bases short and J 6 bases short, with 15 bases between. The CDR3 protein is CASSQDREGSGEQYF. The CDR3 DNA reads TGCGCCAGCAGCCAAGACAGGGAAGGCAGCGGCGAGCAGTACTTC.

The chain couples TRBV30 to TRBJ1-6, with a tentative D call TRBD1 (5 bases). Per the germline V gene, CDR1 is GTSNPN and CDR2 is SVGIG (reference sequence). The CDR3 length is 14 residues. V was pared by 2 bases and J by 12 bases, with 17 bases between. The CDR3 sequence is CAWSLEGFGGPLHF. CDR3 coding DNA: TGTGCCTGGAGTTTAGAGGGGTTTGGGGGACCCCTCCACTTT. The complete variable domain, with remaining parts taken from reference TRBV30 and TRBJ1-6, reads SQTIHQWPATLVQPVGSPLSLECTVEGTSNPNLYWYRQAAGRGLQLLFYSVGIGQISSEVPQNLSASRPQDRQFILSSKKLLLSDSGFYLCAWSLEGFGGPLHFGNGTRLTVT.

The chain uses TRBV4-1 and TRBJ2-2, with TRBD1 as a possible D gene (6 bases). The CDR3 consists of 16 residues. Between the trimmed V and J ends, which lost 4 bases and 5 bases, there was a span of 17 bases. CDR1 and CDR2 from the germline V gene are MGHRA and YSYEKL. For the CDR3, the DNA is TGCGCCAGCAGCCGACAGGACCTGGTTGGGACCGGGGAGCTGTTTTTT. This sequence encodes CASSRQDLVGTGELFF.

The V and J genes are TRBV18 and TRBJ1-5; D might be TRBD1 (5 bases). From germline, CDR1 is KGHSH and CDR2 LQKENI. Trimming removed 3 bases at V and 6 bases at J, with 9 bases between. This CDR3 has 13 amino acids. The CDR3 bases are TGTGCCAGCTCACCCGGAGGGGCTCAGCCCCAGCATTTT. Residues: CASSPGGAQPQHF.

The gene calls are TRBV30 and TRBJ1-2, with unresolved D. Between the trimmed V and J ends, which lost 2 bases and 7 bases, there was a span of 8 bases. The CDR3 is 11 residues long. Per germline, CDR1 GTSNPN and CDR2 SVGIG (reference sequence). CDR3 nucleotide sequence: TGTGCCTGGAGTACGGTCGGTGGCTACACCTTC. It translates to CAWSTVGGYTF.

This clone came up once. The chain recombines TRBV5-1 with TRBJ1-1; 8 nucleotides align to TRBD1. The germline gives CDR1 SGHRS, CDR2 YFSETQ. Unmatched junction bases numbered 6, after V lost 4 bases and J lost 1 base. The CDR3 covers 15 residues. The CDR3, as DNA: TGCGCCAGCAGCGGGCAGACAGGGGAGAACACTGAAGCTTTCTTT. Translation: CASSGQTGENTEAFF.

The chain employs TRBV2 and TRBJ2-7; 8 bases align to TRBD2. The junction had 14 bases not matched to a gene; V was cut back by 6 bases and J by 1 base. Germline CDR1 is SNHLY and CDR2 is FYNNEI. The CDR3 sequence is 17 residues long. This CDR3 reads CASRENVRASGSYEQYF. The CDR3 region has the DNA TGTGCCAGCAGAGAAAACGTTCGGGCTAGCGGGTCCTACGAGCAGTACTTC.

This clone was seen only a few times. The chain combines TRBV14 with TRBJ2-5, with D possibly TRBD1 on 6 matching bases. Germline loops: CDR1 SGHDN, CDR2 FVKESK. The CDR3 has 17 amino acids. Between the trimmed V and J ends, which lost 6 bases and 0 bases, there was a span of 20 bases. This CDR3 is CASSRQEGLVYQETQYF. CDR3 nucleotides: TGTGCCAGCAGTAGACAGGAAGGTCTCGTGTACCAAGAGACCCAGTACTTC.

The J gene is TRBJ1-2, the V gene TRBV15, with a possible D match to TRBD1 (5 bases). The germline CDR1 and CDR2 sequences are LNHNV and YYDKDF (reference sequence). Trimming removed 0 bases at V and 8 bases at J, with 7 bases between. There are 12 residues in the CDR3. In DNA, the CDR3 is TGTGCCACCAGCAGAGAGGGGCTCGGCTACACCTTC. Translation: CATSREGLGYTF.

The chain recombines TRBV5-6 with TRBJ1-2; D is uncertain. Germline loops: CDR1 SGHDT, CDR2 YYEEEE. V lost 2 bases and J 1 base, leaving 6 bases between the germline ends. This CDR3 comprises 13 residues. CDR3 bases: TGTGCCAGCAGCTTCAGTGATAACTATGGCTACACCTTC. Translation gives CASSFSDNYGYTF.

The J gene is TRBJ2-1, the V gene TRBV2, with 11 bases identical to TRBD2. The CDR3 spans 17 residues. The germline V gene has CDR1 SNHLY and CDR2 FYNNEI. Trimming cost V 2 bases and J 4 bases; bases outside gene matches: 7. CDR3: CASSEQTSGASYNEQFF. The CDR3 nucleotides are TGTGCCAGCAGTGAACAGACTAGCGGGGCCTCATACAATGAGCAGTTCTTC.

CDR3 in amino acids: CASSKYRDGNTEAFF. The DNA for the CDR3 is TGTGCCAGCAGTAAATACAGGGACGGGAACACTGAAGCTTTCTTT. This chain connects TRBV27 to TRBJ1-1; TRBD1 might be the D (6 bases). Germline V gene sequence: CDR1 MNHEY, CDR2 SMNVEV (reference sequence). The CDR3 runs to 15 residues. Trimming shortened V by 5 bases and J by 1 base, and 14 bases separated the two germline ends.

The chain is built from TRBV19 and TRBJ1-6; D not resolved. The germline V and J ends were trimmed by 8 bases and 7 bases, with 9 bases remaining between them. The CDR3 consists of 12 residues. Per germline, CDR1 LNHDA and CDR2 SQIVND (reference sequence). In DNA form, the CDR3 reads TGTGCCAGTGGCCCGCGGAATTCACCCCTCCACTTT. Its translation is CASGPRNSPLHF.

V is TRBV2 and J is TRBJ1-1, with no clear D. From germline, CDR1 is SNHLY and CDR2 FYNNEI. Deletions cut 4 bases from V and 0 bases from J, with 9 bases between. This CDR3 has 14 residues. CDR3 in DNA: TGTGCCAGCAGTGCCTTTGGGCTGAACACTGAAGCTTTCTTT. Amino acid sequence: CASSAFGLNTEAFF.

The chain is built from TRBV29-1 and TRBJ2-3; D is ambiguous. CDR1 is SQVTM and CDR2 is ANQGSEA in the germline V gene. V lost 3 bases, J lost 1 base, and 8 bases lay in between. This CDR3 comprises 13 residues. The CDR3 sequence: CSVEASGTDTQYF. CDR3 nucleotide sequence: TGCAGCGTTGAGGCCTCTGGCACAGATACGCAGTATTTT.

The chain joins TRBV11-2 to TRBJ1-6; D perhaps matches TRBD1 (5 bases). Deletions cut 5 bases from V and 6 bases from J, with 20 bases between. Germline CDR1 is SGHAT and CDR2 is FQNNGV. The CDR3 has 17 residues. CDR3 sequence: CASSKWGSQDTNSPLHF. The CDR3 DNA follows: TGTGCCAGCAGCAAGTGGGGTTCGCAGGACACTAATTCACCCCTCCACTTT.

The chain recombines TRBV2 with TRBJ1-5; D is unclear. Germline lookup yields CDR1 SNHLY and CDR2 FYNNEI. This CDR3 comprises 15 residues. Trimming removed 7 bases from V and 0 bases from J, with 13 bases in between. CDR3: CASTTTAYSNQPQHF. The CDR3 DNA sequence: TGTGCCAGCACCACGACGGCTTATAGCAATCAGCCCCAGCATTTT.

The genes are TRBV11-1 and TRBJ2-5; D call uncertain. With 2 bases removed from V and 4 bases from J, the gap between germline ends came to 5 bases. Germline assignment: CDR1 SGHAT and CDR2 FQDESV (reference sequence). This CDR3 is 12 amino acids long. CDR3 in amino acids: CASSLLRETQYF. The CDR3 coding sequence is TGTGCCAGCAGCTTATTGAGAGAGACCCAGTACTTC.

To note about this clone: In the same sample, other DNA sequences code for this CDR3. The chain has TRBV30 and TRBJ1-2, with D uncertain. V gave up 3 bases and J gave up 3 bases, with 8 bases separating them. The CDR3 has 12 amino acids. CDR1 GTSNPN and CDR2 SVGIG come from the germline V gene (reference sequence). The CDR3 protein is CAWRSADYGYTF. The CDR3 bases are TGTGCCTGGAGGTCCGCGGACTATGGCTACACCTTC.

The chain joins TRBV4-1 to TRBJ2-2; 7 nucleotides align to TRBD1. CDR1 is MGHRA and CDR2 is YSYEKL in the germline V gene. The CDR3 is made up of 15 amino acids. The J segment lost 4 bases and the V segment lost 8 bases, leaving 10 bases of the junction unmatched. CDR3 region: CASSRDRPITGELFF. DNA for the CDR3: TGCGCCAGCTCCCGGGACAGACCTATCACCGGGGAGCTGTTTTTT.

J is TRBJ2-5 and V is TRBV7-8; D perhaps matches TRBD1 (6 bases). The CDR3 spans 14 residues. CDR1 and CDR2 (germline): SGHVS, FQNEAQ. V was shortened by 5 bases and J by 4 bases, with 14 bases between the two germline ends. In DNA form, the CDR3 reads TGTGCCAGCAGCCCGACAAGGGGGACAGAGACCCAGTACTTC. Protein sequence: CASSPTRGTETQYF.

This chain connects TRBV28 to TRBJ2-7, with a weak D call TRBD1 (5 bases). V shed 6 bases and J shed 0 bases, with 12 bases lying between them. The CDR3 sequence is 14 residues long. Germline assignment: CDR1 MDHEN and CDR2 SYDVKM. CDR3 nucleotides: TGTGCCAGCAGCAATTCAGGGATCTCCTACGAGCAGTACTTC. It yields the protein CASSNSGISYEQYF. The full variable domain, its missing parts supplied by reference TRBV28 and TRBJ2-7, is DVKVTQSSRYLVKRTGEKVFLECVQDMDHENMFWYRQDPGLGLRLIYFSYDVKMKEKGDIPEGYSVSREKKERFSLILESASTNQTSMYLCASSNSGISYEQYFGPGTRLTVT.

This clone appeared a few times. V and J are TRBV11-2 and TRBJ2-5; 11 nucleotides line up with TRBD2. This CDR3 comprises 14 residues. Losses at the gene ends were 8 bases for V and 4 bases for J; bases not matched to a gene: 6. Germline V lookup: CDR1 SGHAT, CDR2 FQNNGV. The CDR3 spells CASGLAGGGETQYF. CDR3 nucleotides: TGTGCCAGCGGGCTAGCGGGGGGCGGAGAGACCCAGTACTTC.

In nucleotides, the CDR3 is TGTGCCTGGAGTAGGGGGTCCTCTGGAGAGACCCAGTACTTC. It is translated as CAWSRGSSGETQYF. The chain recombines TRBV30 with TRBJ2-5; TRBD1 is a possible D gene (6 bases). This CDR3 is 14 amino acids long. Per the germline V gene, CDR1 is GTSNPN and CDR2 is SVGIG (reference sequence). V dropped 2 bases and J dropped 4 bases, with 14 bases sitting between them.

This clone was counted between two and nine times. The V gene is TRBV4-3, the J gene TRBJ2-1, with 9 bases lining up with TRBD1. J lost 10 bases, V lost 1 base, and 8 bases had no gene match. Germline V gene sequence: CDR1 LGHNA, CDR2 YSLEER. This CDR3 region has 15 residues. CDR3 region: CASSQVGQGLGEQFF. For the CDR3, the DNA is TGCGCCAGCAGCCAAGTGGGACAGGGCCTTGGGGAGCAGTTCTTC.

Worth noting for this clone: The same CDR3 can be traced to other DNA sequences in this sample. The chain uses TRBV5-1 and TRBJ1-1, with TRBD1 matching over 8 bases. The germline V gene has CDR1 SGHRS and CDR2 YFSETQ. Trimming removed 3 bases from V and 2 bases from J; junction bases left unmatched: 6. This CDR3 comprises 15 residues. CDR3 in amino acids: CASSWGQASNTEAFF. The CDR3 coding sequence is TGCGCCAGCAGCTGGGGACAGGCCTCAAACACTGAAGCTTTCTTT.

Only a few counts were recorded for this clone. V usage is TRBV7-2 and J usage is TRBJ2-3, with D unresolved. CDR1 and CDR2 (germline): SGHTA, FQGNSA. V was shortened by 6 bases and J by 8 bases, with 12 bases between the two germline ends. The CDR3 loop spans 12 amino acids. CDR3 protein: CASSTTRVTQYF. In DNA, the CDR3 is TGTGCCAGCAGTACGACCCGGGTTACGCAGTATTTT.

This clone appeared a few times. The chain recombines TRBV11-3 with TRBJ2-2; 10 bases map to TRBD1. The CDR3 has 16 amino acids. The germline V gene has CDR1 SGHNT and CDR2 YENEEA. With 6 bases clipped from V and 4 bases from J, the junction kept 8 bases outside the gene matches. The CDR3 loop reads CASRMTGGGVTGELFF. The CDR3 nucleotides read TGTGCCAGCAGGATGACAGGGGGCGGCGTCACCGGGGAGCTGTTTTTT.

This clone has only a few counts. The chain is built from TRBV5-1 and TRBJ2-7, with 10 bases fitting TRBD1. This CDR3 contains 16 residues. Losses at the gene ends were 7 bases for V and 6 bases for J; bases not matched to a gene: 16. Per the germline V gene, CDR1 is SGHRS and CDR2 is YFSETQ. The CDR3 reads CASCNLPGQGIGEQYF. The DNA of the CDR3 is TGCGCCAGCTGCAATCTACCGGGACAGGGGATAGGCGAGCAGTACTTC.

V gene TRBV9 combines with J gene TRBJ2-1; D perhaps matches TRBD2 (5 bases). CDR3 length equals 16 residues. Germline-derived CDR1 and CDR2 are SGDLS and YYNGEE. Trimming removed 2 bases at V and 5 bases at J, with 17 bases between. CDR3 coding DNA: TGTGCCAGCAGCGTTGTCGGAAGGCGGGCAGACAATGAGCAGTTCTTC. Amino acids: CASSVVGRRADNEQFF.